The 17 T cell receptor beta chains listed next were all sequenced from one sample in a study of shared clonotypes between healthy human individuals. Here immunoSEQ multiplex PCR was the method, and the copy in TCRdb shows in-frame clones only, minus some. The data contain over a million clones, about 77% of them seen just once; the ten biggest clones take up about 1.5%. The specimen sequenced was memory CD4+ T cells sorted from blood. Regarding subset: CD45RA-negative fraction. These receptors all come from a man younger than 35 in good health.

This chain links TRBV28 with TRBJ1-2; D is uncertain. The CDR3 sequence is 12 residues long. Germline V gene lookup returns CDR1 MDHEN and CDR2 SYDVKM. The ends were cut back, 1 base at V and 5 bases at J, with 5 bases in the middle. The CDR3 DNA is TGTGCCAGCAGTTTATCCCAATATGGCTACACCTTC. Translated, it gives CASSLSQYGYTF.

This clone was recorded at least ten times. Other DNA sequences in the same sample also yield this CDR3. The chain employs TRBV6-5 and TRBJ1-1; D remains unclear. From germline, CDR1 is MNHEY and CDR2 SVGAGI. This CDR3 has 14 residues. V lost 7 bases, J lost 0 bases, and 12 bases lay in between. This CDR3 reads CASKEGGMNTEAFF. The CDR3 bases are TGTGCCAGCAAAGAGGGAGGGATGAACACTGAAGCTTTCTTT.

V is TRBV2 and J is TRBJ1-6, with D uncertain. The CDR3 is 19 residues long. From germline, CDR1 is SNHLY and CDR2 FYNNEI. Trimming removed 3 bases from V and 9 bases from J, with 27 bases in between. CDR3 DNA sequence: TGTGCCAGCAGTGACCTGGGTGTCAGGTTATTTCTTTGGGGTTCACCCCTCCACTTT. This encodes CASSDLGVRLFLWGSPLHF.

The chain joins TRBV2 to TRBJ2-3; 8 nucleotides agree with TRBD2. The CDR3 has 15 residues. Looked up from germline, CDR1 is SNHLY and CDR2 is FYNNEI. The J segment lost 5 bases and the V segment lost 6 bases, leaving 10 bases of the junction unmatched. The chain's CDR3 is CASRPGGGPIDTQYF. CDR3 in DNA: TGTGCCAGCAGGCCAGGCGGGGGGCCCATAGATACGCAGTATTTT.

This chain connects TRBV9 to TRBJ1-4, with D uncertain. The CDR3 is made up of 12 amino acids. The V and J ends lost 1 base and 7 bases respectively, with 5 bases between them. Germline CDR1 is SGDLS and CDR2 is YYNGEE. The CDR3 nucleotides are TGTGCCAGCAGCGTAAACGGTGAAAAACTGTTTTTT. As protein: CASSVNGEKLFF.

This chain joins TRBV4-1 and TRBJ1-2, with D hard to call. The CDR3 consists of 16 residues. CDR1 and CDR2 (germline): MGHRA, YSYEKL. The V end lost 1 base, the J end lost 4 bases, and 16 bases lay between the germline ends. Written as DNA, the CDR3 is TGCGCCAGCAGCCAAGGGCCCGTCCCTCTCGTCTATGGCTACACCTTC. It yields the protein CASSQGPVPLVYGYTF.

The V gene is TRBV27, the J gene TRBJ1-3, with 9 bases fitting TRBD1. The CDR3 spans 15 residues. Germline values: CDR1 MNHEY, CDR2 SMNVEV (reference sequence). V lost 5 bases and J lost 3; bases outside the gene matches: 5. CDR3 region: CASSLTGGGGNTIYF. The CDR3 DNA reads as TGTGCCAGCAGTCTCACAGGGGGCGGTGGAAACACCATATATTTT.

The chain carries TRBV2 and TRBJ2-4, with D uncertain. Germline V lookup: CDR1 SNHLY, CDR2 FYNNEI. The CDR3 loop spans 14 amino acids. With 3 bases removed from V and 2 bases from J, the gap between germline ends came to 8 bases. CDR3 DNA: TGTGCCAGCAGTGACTTGTGGACCAAAAACATTCAGTACTTC. It encodes CASSDLWTKNIQYF.

The gene calls are TRBV6-5 and TRBJ1-6; D not certain. Between the trimmed V and J ends, which lost 6 bases and 1 base, there was a span of 7 bases. The germline gives CDR1 MNHEY, CDR2 SVGAGI. The CDR3 runs 14 residues. This CDR3 is CASRGFSYNSPLHF. The CDR3 DNA is TGTGCCAGCAGGGGGTTTTCCTATAATTCACCCCTCCACTTT.

The chain combines TRBV5-1 with TRBJ2-1; possibly TRBD2 for D (6 bases). V lost 0 bases and J lost 2, with 12 bases in between. The germline V gene has CDR1 SGHRS and CDR2 YFSETQ. The CDR3 is made up of 16 amino acids. CDR3 protein: CASSLEAGNTYNEQFF. Here the CDR3 DNA reads TGCGCCAGCAGCTTGGAAGCGGGTAATACCTACAATGAGCAGTTCTTC.

Worth noting for this clone: Other DNA sequences from this sample encode an identical CDR3 as well. This chain connects TRBV18 to TRBJ2-7; D unresolved. CDR3 length: 11 amino acids. CDR1 and CDR2 (germline): KGHSH, LQKENI. V was pared by 2 bases and J by 3 bases, with 2 bases between. CDR3 protein: CASSPGYEQYF. The CDR3 DNA sequence: TGTGCCAGCTCACCAGGCTACGAGCAGTACTTC.

The chain uses TRBV27 and TRBJ2-3, with D possibly being TRBD1 (6 bases). V dropped 8 bases and J dropped 4 bases, with 13 bases sitting between them. Germline V lookup: CDR1 MNHEY, CDR2 SMNVEV (reference sequence). This CDR3 has 13 residues. This CDR3 is CASREGVPDTQYF. CDR3 sequence (DNA): TGTGCCAGCCGTGAGGGGGTCCCAGATACGCAGTATTTT.

The genes are TRBV5-1 and TRBJ2-7, with D perhaps TRBD2 (5 bases). CDR3 length: 14 residues. Trimming cost V 5 bases and J 2 bases, with 14 bases left between them. The germline V gene has CDR1 SGHRS and CDR2 YFSETQ. The CDR3 sequence is CASRRDLGPYEQYF. CDR3 bases: TGCGCCAGCAGGAGGGATCTAGGGCCCTACGAGCAGTACTTC.

CDR3 loop: CASSRVVRSEQYF. The CDR3 DNA is TGTGCCAGCAGCCGGGTGGTCCGCTCCGAGCAGTACTTC. The V and J genes are TRBV2 and TRBJ2-7; no definite D call. The germline V gene encodes CDR1 SNHLY and CDR2 FYNNEI. V lost 6 bases, J lost 6 bases, and 15 bases lay in between. The CDR3 has 13 residues. Complete variable domain (other parts from reference TRBV2 and TRBJ2-7): EPEVTQTPSHQVTQMGQEVILRCVPISNHLYFYWYRQILGQKVEFLVSFYNNEISEKSEIFDDQFSVERPDGSNFTLKIRSTKLEDSAMYFCASSRVVRSEQYFGPGTRLTVT.

The genes are TRBV28 and TRBJ1-1; unclear D gene. Germline V gene data show CDR1 as MDHEN and CDR2 as SYDVKM. Trimming stripped 1 base from V and 8 bases from J, with 11 bases between. The CDR3 covers 13 residues. The CDR3 loop reads CASSLSTPPEAFF. The CDR3 DNA is TGTGCCAGCAGTTTATCGACTCCCCCAGAAGCTTTCTTT.

V is TRBV6-4 and J is TRBJ2-5; 8 nucleotides agree with TRBD2. This CDR3 spans 16 amino acids. CDR1 is MRHNA, CDR2 SNTAGT, per germline. V gave up 4 bases and J gave up 2 bases; unmatched junction bases: 9. The CDR3 coding sequence is TGTGCCAGCAGTGCCGCCCTAGCGGGCCTTCAAGAGACCCAGTACTTC. The encoded protein is CASSAALAGLQETQYF.

A remark on this clone: The sample holds other DNA sequences that translate to the same CDR3. The rearrangement links TRBV7-3 to TRBJ2-5, with D perhaps TRBD1 (6 bases). Trimming removed 8 bases from V and 1 base from J, with 11 bases in between. Germline V gene sequence: CDR1 SGHTA, CDR2 FQGTGA. This CDR3 contains 13 residues. The CDR3 DNA reads TGTGCCAGCTCTAGGGACACCCAAGAGACCCAGTACTTC. This gives the protein CASSRDTQETQYF.